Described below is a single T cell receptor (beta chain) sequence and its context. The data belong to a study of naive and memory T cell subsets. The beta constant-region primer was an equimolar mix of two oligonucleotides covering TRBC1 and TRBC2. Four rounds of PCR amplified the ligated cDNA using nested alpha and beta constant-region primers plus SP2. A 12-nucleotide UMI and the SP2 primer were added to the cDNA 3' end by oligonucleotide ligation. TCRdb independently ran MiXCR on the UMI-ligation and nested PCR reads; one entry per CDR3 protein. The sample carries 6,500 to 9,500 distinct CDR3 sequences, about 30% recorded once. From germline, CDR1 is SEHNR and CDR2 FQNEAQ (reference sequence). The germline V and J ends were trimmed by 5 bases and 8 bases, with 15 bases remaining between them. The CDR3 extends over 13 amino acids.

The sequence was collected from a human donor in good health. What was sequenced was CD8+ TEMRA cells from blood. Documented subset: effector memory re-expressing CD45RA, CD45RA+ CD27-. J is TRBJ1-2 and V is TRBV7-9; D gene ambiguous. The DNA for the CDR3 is TGTGCCAGCAGCCAAACAATACAGTCGGGCTACACCTTC. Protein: CASSQTIQSGYTF.